This TCR beta chain appears in the sequencing data of a study of radiation and T cells in renal cell carcinoma. Study details: Nephrectomy followed 15 Gy stereotactic body radiation by 4 weeks. General study points: From baseline, blood top tumor clonotypes peaked at 2 weeks post-radiation. No pretreatment tumor biopsies were available for baseline clonotypes.

Trimming cost V 3 bases and J 4 bases, with 22 bases left between them. This CDR3 is 18 amino acids long. The V gene's germline CDR1 is MNHEY and CDR2 SMNVEV (reference sequence). With respect to this clone: Its cognate antigen is unknown.

Time point reported: blood 2 weeks post-SBRT. Indicated treatment: 15 Gy SBRT to primary tumor, nephrectomy 4 weeks later. Serial blood draws occurred at baseline and 2 and 4 weeks post-SBRT. Repertoires were generated with immunoSEQ multiplex PCR, while TCRdb's copy carries only in-frame clones and drops some. The table lists 60,000 to 65,000 clones, about 80% of them singletons. This receptor was obtained from a man aged 55 to 70 with renal cell carcinoma. The material sequenced was blood, taken from a patient whose treatment included radiotherapy and nephrectomy. This chain connects TRBV27 to TRBJ1-5; D ambiguous. This chain's CDR3 is CASSLRPPADFLNQPQHF. The CDR3, as DNA: TGTGCCAGCAGTTTGAGGCCCCCCGCGGACTTTCTTAATCAGCCCCAGCATTTT.